These 32 T cell receptor beta chains were sequenced from one sample in a study of OX40 agonist ivuxolimab in advanced cancers. The table came from immunoSEQ multiplex PCR; TCRdb's copy has only in-frame clones and leaves some out. The sample includes roughly 72,000 clones, 89% seen only once; the top ten take 11%. The specimen was CD4+ or CD8+ T cells sorted from blood, collected in a trial of the OX40 agonist ivuxolimab. The receptor source for this set is an adult with an advanced solid tumor such as melanoma, head and neck, liver or kidney cancer.

The chain joins TRBV4-1 to TRBJ2-1; unclear D gene. This CDR3 has 16 residues. Germline V CDR1 and CDR2: MGHRA, YSYEKL. V was cut by 4 bases and J by 0 bases, with 13 bases left in between. The CDR3, as DNA: TGCGCCAGCAGCCCCTCCTTGGGTGACTCCTACAATGAGCAGTTCTTC. Its protein is CASSPSLGDSYNEQFF.

This clone was observed once. For the CDR3, the DNA is TGTGCCAGCATCAACAGGCTGAGTGGGGGTACGCAGTATTTT. Its translation is CASINRLSGGTQYF. The chain couples TRBV28 to TRBJ2-3, with D perhaps assigned TRBD1 or TRBD2 (5 bases each). Germline CDR1 reads MDHEN; CDR2 reads SYDVKM. CDR3 size: 14 residues. The V and J ends lost 7 bases and 8 bases respectively, with 19 bases between them.

The chain has TRBV11-3 and TRBJ2-3, with 10 bases lining up with TRBD2. There are 16 residues in the CDR3. Germline CDR1 SGHNT, CDR2 YENEEA. The ends lost 1 base at V and 1 base at J; junction bases unmatched: 2. CDR3 region: CASSLAGTSGTDTQYF. CDR3 DNA sequence: TGTGCCAGCAGCTTAGCAGGGACTAGCGGCACAGATACGCAGTATTTT.

The V and J genes are TRBV7-2 and TRBJ2-7; weak D call: TRBD1 (6 bases). The germline CDR1 and CDR2 sequences are SGHTA and FQGNSA. Trimming removed 4 bases from V and 4 bases from J, with 11 bases in between. This CDR3 has 13 amino acids. The CDR3, as DNA: TGTGCCAGCAGCTCCGGACAGCAGTACGAGCAGTACTTC. Protein sequence: CASSSGQQYEQYF.

This clone was recorded once. This chain joins TRBV28 and TRBJ2-6, with 7 positions matching TRBD1. This CDR3 contains 16 residues. Germline V gene lookup returns CDR1 MDHEN and CDR2 SYDVKM. The J segment lost 0 bases and the V segment lost 1 base, leaving 0 bases of the junction unmatched. CDR3 bases: TGTGCCAGCAGTTTATACAGGGGCTCTGGGGCCAACGTCCTGACTTTC. Translating it yields CASSLYRGSGANVLTF. Supplemented by reference TRBV28 and TRBJ2-6, the full variable domain reads DVKVTQSSRYLVKRTGEKVFLECVQDMDHENMFWYRQDPGLGLRLIYFSYDVKMKEKGDIPEGYSVSREKKERFSLILESASTNQTSMYLCASSLYRGSGANVLTFGAGSRLTVL.

The sample holds a few counts of this clone. This chain links TRBV19 with TRBJ2-1; D could derive from TRBD1 or TRBD2 (5 bases each). Germline CDR1 is LNHDA and CDR2 is SQIVND (reference sequence). This CDR3 region has 14 residues. V was clipped by 1 base and J by 9 bases, with 13 bases between them. The CDR3 sequence is CASSIVSGRVEQFF. The CDR3 coding sequence is TGTGCCAGTAGTATAGTTTCAGGGCGGGTTGAGCAGTTCTTC.

Comment on this clone: The junction and the germline gene differ at one end; a read error may be behind it. The chain uses TRBV5-1 and TRBJ1-1; D is unclear. Germline V gene data show CDR1 as SGHRS and CDR2 as YFSETQ. CDR3 length: 12 residues. CDR3 bases: TGCGCCGGCAGTGGGGTGCACACTGAAGCTTTCTTT. This gives the protein CAGSGVHTEAFF.

The V and J genes are TRBV7-3 and TRBJ2-5; 9 nucleotides align to TRBD2. The V and J ends lost 4 bases and 5 bases, in that order; junction bases with no gene match: 2. There are 13 residues in the CDR3. Germline V CDR1 and CDR2: SGHTA, FQGTGA. Here the CDR3 DNA reads TGTGCCAGCAGCTCTAGCGGGACCGAGACCCAGTACTTC. Protein sequence: CASSSSGTETQYF. The full variable domain, with the rest looked up from reference TRBV7-3 and TRBJ2-5, is GAGVSQTPSNKVTEKGKYVELRCDPISGHTALYWYRQSLGQGPEFLIYFQGTGAADDSGLPNDRFFAVRPEGSVSTLKIQRTERGDSAVYLCASSSSGTETQYFGPGTRLLVL.

The rearrangement joins TRBV13 to TRBJ2-1; D gene ambiguous. The CDR3 has 15 residues. V shed 1 base and J shed 3 bases, with 10 bases lying between them. Germline V gene data show CDR1 as PRHDT and CDR2 as FYEKMQ (reference sequence). DNA for the CDR3: TGTGCCAGCAGCTTAGTGGTAGCTGGCTACAATGAGCAGTTCTTC. Amino acids: CASSLVVAGYNEQFF.

The rearrangement uses TRBV19 and TRBJ2-5; D remains ambiguous. V was pared by 6 bases and J by 0 bases, with 11 bases between. The CDR3 extends over 14 amino acids. CDR1 and CDR2 from the germline V gene are LNHDA and SQIVND (reference sequence). CDR3 in amino acids: CASRPTAYQETQYF. As DNA, the CDR3 is TGTGCCAGTAGGCCCACAGCATACCAAGAGACCCAGTACTTC.

The chain joins TRBV4-1 to TRBJ2-3, with TRBD2 identical over 11 bases. The CDR3 has 18 residues. Germline values: CDR1 MGHRA, CDR2 YSYEKL. Unmatched junction bases numbered 13, after V lost 4 bases and J lost 4 bases. The CDR3 reads CASSRRDPTSGVADTQYF. The CDR3 DNA is TGCGCCAGCAGCCGAAGGGATCCGACTAGCGGGGTCGCAGATACGCAGTATTTT.

The chain links TRBV19 to TRBJ1-3; 8 nucleotides match TRBD1. The CDR3 is 18 residues long. The junction had 9 bases not matched to a gene; V was cut back by 2 bases and J by 0 bases. Germline CDR1 and CDR2: LNHDA and SQIVND (reference sequence). CDR3 sequence (DNA): TGTGCCAGTAGTATAAGAGGGCTTGACAGGGGCTCTGGAAACACCATATATTTT. Encoded protein: CASSIRGLDRGSGNTIYF.

The chain has TRBV7-2 and TRBJ2-3; unclear D gene. The V end lost 3 bases, the J end lost 7 bases, and 5 bases lay between the germline ends. The CDR3 length is 11 residues. The V gene's germline CDR1 is SGHTA and CDR2 FQGNSA. The CDR3 here is CASSFLNTQYF. As DNA, the CDR3 is TGTGCCAGCAGCTTCCTGAATACGCAGTATTTT.

The chain links TRBV15 to TRBJ2-1; TRBD2 matches 7 bases. This CDR3 is 17 amino acids long. Per germline, CDR1 LNHNV and CDR2 YYDKDF (reference sequence). V was pared by 0 bases and J by 10 bases, with 15 bases of the junction left unmatched. The CDR3 region has the DNA TGTGCCACCAGCAGAGATGGTCGGACTAGAGCTTCGGGGGAGCAGTTCTTC. It yields the protein CATSRDGRTRASGEQFF.

The chain has TRBV11-2 and TRBJ2-1; 7 positions agree with TRBD2. Germline V CDR1 and CDR2: SGHAT, FQNNGV. The CDR3 has 15 amino acids. V shed 1 base, J shed 7 bases, and the junction held 7 bases outside the gene matches. In nucleotides, the CDR3 is TGTGCCAGCAGCTTAGGGCGGGAGAAGAGGAATGAGCAGTTCTTC. This sequence encodes CASSLGREKRNEQFF.

The chain joins TRBV28 to TRBJ1-1; the D gene is possibly TRBD1 (5 bases). This CDR3 has 15 residues. V lost 3 bases, J lost 2 bases, and 13 bases lay in between. Germline V CDR1 and CDR2: MDHEN, SYDVKM. Here the CDR3 DNA reads TGTGCCAGCAGTTTCCCTTGGAGGGGAAACACTGAAGCTTTCTTT. This translates into CASSFPWRGNTEAFF. The full variable domain, in which reference TRBV28 and TRBJ1-1 provide the parts outside the CDR3, is DVKVTQSSRYLVKRTGEKVFLECVQDMDHENMFWYRQDPGLGLRLIYFSYDVKMKEKGDIPEGYSVSREKKERFSLILESASTNQTSMYLCASSFPWRGNTEAFFGQGTRLTVV.

The V call is TRBV11-2, the J call TRBJ2-5; 10 bases align to TRBD2. Germline CDR1 reads SGHAT; CDR2 reads FQNNGV. The J segment lost 5 bases and the V segment lost 8 bases, leaving 14 bases of the junction unmatched. The CDR3 covers 16 residues. The CDR3 spells CASRHRVAGGRETQYF. CDR3 in DNA: TGTGCCAGCCGACACAGAGTAGCGGGAGGTCGTGAGACCCAGTACTTC.

About this clone itself: Other DNA sequences in the same sample also yield this CDR3. V and J are TRBV5-1 and TRBJ1-1; no clear D gene. The ends were cut back, 0 bases at V and 1 base at J, with 4 bases in the middle. The germline V gene encodes CDR1 SGHRS and CDR2 YFSETQ. This CDR3 region has 13 residues. In DNA, the CDR3 is TGCGCCAGCAGCTTGGCAGGGAACACTGAAGCTTTCTTT. This codes for CASSLAGNTEAFF.

This rearrangement joins TRBV4-1 to TRBJ1-2; 7 nucleotides line up with TRBD1. Germline V lookup: CDR1 MGHRA, CDR2 YSYEKL. CDR3 length: 14 amino acids. After removal of 4 bases from V and 8 bases from J, the junction contained 10 bases not matched to a gene. CDR3: CASSRAGQAGGYTF. The CDR3 DNA sequence: TGCGCCAGCAGCCGCGCCGGACAGGCCGGGGGCTACACCTTC.

J is TRBJ2-1 and V is TRBV6-6; D may match TRBD1 or TRBD2 (6 bases each). The V end was cut by 0 bases, the J end by 6 bases, with 12 bases between. Germline V lookup: CDR1 MNHNY, CDR2 SVGAGI (reference sequence). The CDR3 has 15 amino acids. Here the CDR3 DNA reads TGTGCCAGCAGTTACTCTCCGGGGGCGGGCAATGAGCAGTTCTTC. Translating gives CASSYSPGAGNEQFF.

The rearrangement links TRBV6-4 to TRBJ1-2; D is possibly TRBD1 (6 bases). The CDR3 loop spans 15 amino acids. V gave up 3 bases and J gave up 4 bases, with 15 bases separating them. Per germline, CDR1 MRHNA and CDR2 SNTAGT. Written as DNA, the CDR3 is TGTGCCAGCAGTGAAGGAACAGGGTCTCTCTATGGCTACACCTTC. Translating gives CASSEGTGSLYGYTF.

As DNA, the CDR3 is TGTGCCATCACGGGGGGAAAAGGAGACTCCTACGAGCAGTACTTC. It encodes CAITGGKGDSYEQYF. The chain employs TRBV10-3 and TRBJ2-7, with TRBD2 matching 7 bases. The CDR3 is made up of 15 amino acids. The germline V gene encodes CDR1 ENHRY and CDR2 SYGVKD. V shed 7 bases, J shed 0 bases, and the junction held 9 bases outside the gene matches.

V is TRBV18 and J is TRBJ2-5, with 7 bases aligning to TRBD1. The last part of the DNA fits TRBJ2-7 better; the J call may be wrong. CDR3 size: 14 residues. Germline V gives CDR1 KGHSH, CDR2 LQKENI. The CDR3 DNA reads TGTGCCAGCTCACGGGGACAGAGCTCCTACGAGCAGTACTTC. The encoded protein is CASSRGQSSYEQYF.

The J gene is TRBJ2-5, the V gene TRBV9, with 7 positions matching TRBD2. The CDR3 extends over 18 amino acids. Trimming took 0 bases from V and 0 from J; bases not matched to a gene: 11. Germline CDR1 SGDLS, CDR2 YYNGEE. The CDR3 reads CASSVEDGLAENQETQYF. The CDR3 region has the DNA TGTGCCAGCAGCGTAGAGGATGGGCTAGCGGAGAACCAAGAGACCCAGTACTTC.

This clone was recorded only once. The chain links TRBV7-9 to TRBJ1-6, with D unclear. Between the trimmed V and J ends, which lost 1 base and 9 bases, there was a span of 4 bases. Germline lookup yields CDR1 SEHNR and CDR2 FQNEAQ (reference sequence). CDR3 size: 12 residues. CDR3 sequence reads: CASSLGGSPLHF. In nucleotides, the CDR3 is TGTGCCAGCAGCTTAGGGGGTTCACCCCTCCACTTT.

The gene calls are TRBV5-6 and TRBJ2-7; D may match TRBD1 or TRBD2 (6 bases each). There are 13 residues in the CDR3. Between the trimmed V and J ends, which lost 0 bases and 9 bases, there was a span of 13 bases. Germline V CDR1 and CDR2: SGHDT, YYEEEE. This CDR3 reads CASSLVGGETQYF. The CDR3 DNA reads as TGTGCCAGCAGCTTGGTGGGGGGCGAAACGCAGTACTTC.

The chain uses TRBV18 and TRBJ2-7; the D gene is possibly TRBD2 (6 bases). The V end lost 5 bases, the J end lost 5 bases, and 10 bases lay between the germline ends. This CDR3 is 12 amino acids long. Looked up from germline, CDR1 is KGHSH and CDR2 is LQKENI. Written as DNA, the CDR3 is TGTGCCAGCTCAGTAGGAGGGAACGAGCAGTACTTC. It specifies CASSVGGNEQYF.

The chain combines TRBV19 with TRBJ2-5, with no clear D. Per germline, CDR1 LNHDA and CDR2 SQIVND (reference sequence). The V and J ends lost 4 bases and 5 bases respectively, with 26 bases between them. CDR3 size: 18 residues. As DNA, the CDR3 is TGTGCCAGTAGTAAGGGCCGGGTGTTTGGCGACCCCGGCGAGACCCAGTACTTC. Its protein product is CASSKGRVFGDPGETQYF.

This clone has just one count. The V call is TRBV18, the J call TRBJ1-5, with D maybe TRBD1 (5 bases). The CDR3 is made up of 15 amino acids. V was pared by 0 bases and J by 4 bases, with 10 bases between. Per the germline V gene, CDR1 is KGHSH and CDR2 is LQKENI. Written as DNA, the CDR3 is TGTGCCAGCTCACCACCGGGACCGGCTAATCAGCCCCAGCATTTT. It encodes CASSPPGPANQPQHF.

The J gene is TRBJ2-7, the V gene TRBV11-1; the D is unclear. CDR1 is SGHAT and CDR2 is FQDESV in the germline V gene (reference sequence). The V gene lost 0 bases and the J gene lost 0 bases, with 6 bases spanning the gap. The CDR3 is 14 residues long. In DNA form, the CDR3 reads TGTGCCAGCAGCTTAGCATCCAACTCCTACGAGCAGTACTTC. Amino acid sequence: CASSLASNSYEQYF.

The rearrangement joins TRBV6-6 to TRBJ1-1; D unresolved. Germline loops: CDR1 MNHNY, CDR2 SVGAGI (reference sequence). CDR3 size: 14 residues. V was pared by 5 bases and J by 0 bases, with 10 bases between. The CDR3 loop reads CASSAQNMNTEAFF. CDR3 bases: TGTGCCAGCAGTGCGCAGAATATGAACACTGAAGCTTTCTTT.

This sequence joins TRBV5-1 and TRBJ1-4, with 7 bases aligning to TRBD1. Germline lookup yields CDR1 SGHRS and CDR2 YFSETQ. This CDR3 is built from 15 residues. V was clipped by 4 bases and J by 8 bases; unmatched bases: 11. This CDR3 reads CASSGGQPRMEKLFF. The CDR3 region has the DNA TGCGCCAGCAGCGGGGGACAGCCCCGGATGGAAAAACTGTTTTTT.